These 2 T cell receptor beta chains were sequenced from one sample in a study of T cell repertoires in aging, cancer and after chemotherapy. TRB rearrangements spanning V, D and J were amplified using mixed TRB-A/B primers. TCRdb recomputed calls from the multiplex PCR reads with MiXCR, one row per CDR3 protein. The data contain about 13,000 distinct CDR3 sequences, 25% to 35% of them singletons. Peripheral blood genomic DNA, not sorted cells or RNA, was the template. Sequenced material: blood. The source of these receptors is a human donor with a blood cancer.

This chain links TRBV5-1 with TRBJ2-7; D is tentatively TRBD1 or TRBD2 (5 bases each). The ends were cut back, 3 bases at V and 2 bases at J, with 9 bases in the middle. Germline loops: CDR1 SGHRS, CDR2 YFSETQ. The CDR3 has 13 amino acids. DNA of the CDR3: TGCGCCAGCAGCTGGGACGGGGCCTACGAGCAGTACTTC. Amino acid sequence: CASSWDGAYEQYF.

This clonotype was observed a few times. The gene calls are TRBV7-9 and TRBJ2-3; D is perhaps TRBD1 or TRBD2 (5 bases each). Germline assignment: CDR1 SEHNR and CDR2 FQNEAQ (reference sequence). The germline V and J ends were trimmed by 5 bases and 0 bases, with 21 bases remaining between them. CDR3 length: 18 amino acids. In DNA, the CDR3 is TGTGCCAGCAGCCCGAGGGTGGGGGACCCTCTGAGCACAGATACGCAGTATTTT. This sequence encodes CASSPRVGDPLSTDTQYF.